These 13 T cell receptor beta chains were sequenced from one sample in a study of control samples from healthy donors and cancer patients. Sequencing used immunoSEQ multiplex PCR; TCRdb keeps in-frame clones, though not all of them. The top ten hold about 2.9% of the sample, which has 120,000 or so clones, roughly 86% seen once. The sequenced sample was blood. The source of these receptors is a man in his sixties in good health.

This chain joins TRBV5-1 and TRBJ2-1, with D possibly called TRBD1 or TRBD2 (5 bases each). Germline V CDR1 and CDR2: SGHRS, YFSETQ. This CDR3 has 14 residues. V gave up 3 bases and J gave up 4 bases, with 11 bases separating them. The DNA of the CDR3 is TGCGCCAGCAGCTCCGGGACGGTGTACAATGAGCAGTTCTTC. It is translated as CASSSGTVYNEQFF.

This chain connects TRBV5-6 to TRBJ1-4; 10 bases are shared with TRBD1. The V gene end was trimmed by 3 bases and the J gene end by 5 bases; junction bases not matched to a gene: 4. The CDR3 loop spans 15 amino acids. Germline-derived CDR1 and CDR2 are SGHDT and YYEEEE. The CDR3 bases are TGTGCCAGCAGCTCGACAGGGGGCGCGAATGAAAAACTGTTTTTT. This sequence encodes CASSSTGGANEKLFF.

This chain links TRBV19 with TRBJ1-2, with 7 bases lining up with TRBD1. The junction had 10 bases not matched to a gene; V was cut back by 6 bases and J by 0 bases. This CDR3 contains 16 residues. Looked up from germline, CDR1 is LNHDA and CDR2 is SQIVND (reference sequence). The CDR3 DNA follows: TGTGCCAGTAGGACCGCCGGGACAGTAGCTAACTATGGCTACACCTTC. Its translation: CASRTAGTVANYGYTF.

The J gene is TRBJ1-1, the V gene TRBV5-1; possible D gene TRBD1, 6 bases. The V end lost 0 bases, the J end lost 6 bases, and 12 bases lay between the germline ends. Per the germline V gene, CDR1 is SGHRS and CDR2 is YFSETQ. The CDR3 is 14 amino acids. This chain's CDR3 is CASSLAPGAAEAFF. CDR3 DNA sequence: TGCGCCAGCAGCTTGGCTCCGGGGGCGGCTGAAGCTTTCTTT.

The rearrangement links TRBV3-1 (or the pseudogene TRBV3-2) to TRBJ1-4, with 8 bases identical to TRBD1. CDR3 length: 15 residues. Germline V CDR1 and CDR2: LGHDT, YNNKEL (reference sequence). V lost 5 bases to trimming and J lost 8 bases; unmatched junction nucleotides: 10. The CDR3: CASSYSRGRQEKLFF. The CDR3 nucleotides read TGTGCCAGCAGCTATTCCAGGGGGCGCCAAGAAAAACTGTTTTTT.

The chain has TRBV28 and TRBJ2-2, with no clear D. The V end was cut by 5 bases, the J end by 1 base, with 5 bases between. The CDR3 is 13 amino acids. Germline V gene lookup returns CDR1 MDHEN and CDR2 SYDVKM. For the CDR3, the DNA is TGTGCCAGCAGTATACAGAACACCGGGGAGCTGTTTTTT. This translates into CASSIQNTGELFF.

The chain recombines TRBV5-1 with TRBJ2-7; 7 bases fit TRBD1. V dropped 7 bases and J dropped 5; count of bases not matched to a gene: 9. The CDR3 is 13 amino acids. Germline V CDR1 and CDR2: SGHRS, YFSETQ. The CDR3 DNA follows: TGCGCCAGCGGACAGGACCTTTCCGACGAGCAGTACTTC. Protein: CASGQDLSDEQYF.

The chain recombines TRBV5-4 with TRBJ2-4, with D tentatively TRBD1 (6 bases). V lost 0 bases and J 6 bases, leaving 7 bases between the germline ends. Germline V CDR1 and CDR2: SGHNT, YYREEE (reference sequence). This CDR3 comprises 13 residues. CDR3 nucleotides: TGTGCCAGCAGCTTGGCAGGGGTAAACATTCAGTACTTC. Translated, it gives CASSLAGVNIQYF.

The gene calls are TRBV5-1 and TRBJ2-7, with 12 bases matching TRBD1. J gave up 4 bases and V 9 bases, and 11 bases lay outside the gene matches. The CDR3 has 15 amino acids. Germline loops: CDR1 SGHRS, CDR2 YFSETQ. The CDR3 reads CATREGTGGFYEQYF. CDR3 nucleotides: TGCGCCACCCGCGAAGGGACAGGGGGCTTTTACGAGCAGTACTTC. Supplemented by reference TRBV5-1 and TRBJ2-7, the full variable domain reads KAGVTQTPRYLIKTRGQQVTLSCSPISGHRSVSWYQQTPGQGLQFLFEYFSETQRNKGNFPGRFSGRQFSNSRSEMNVSTLELGDSALYLCATREGTGGFYEQYFGPGTRLTVT.

The J gene is TRBJ1-2, the V gene TRBV28; D is unresolved. The CDR3 length is 15 residues. V dropped 3 bases and J dropped 0 bases, with 11 bases sitting between them. The germline V gene encodes CDR1 MDHEN and CDR2 SYDVKM. CDR3 DNA: TGTGCCAGCAGTTTTTCCGGGGTAACTAACTATGGCTACACCTTC. It codes for CASSFSGVTNYGYTF.

The V gene is TRBV28, the J gene TRBJ1-6; 10 bases are shared with TRBD1. J gave up 8 bases and V 7 bases, and 11 bases lay outside the gene matches. This CDR3 contains 16 residues. Germline V gene sequence: CDR1 MDHEN, CDR2 SYDVKM. CDR3 region: CASTLGRDRGYSPLHF. CDR3 coding DNA: TGTGCCAGCACCCTGGGCCGGGACAGGGGCTATTCACCCCTCCACTTT. Variable domain in full (rest from reference TRBV28 and TRBJ1-6): DVKVTQSSRYLVKRTGEKVFLECVQDMDHENMFWYRQDPGLGLRLIYFSYDVKMKEKGDIPEGYSVSREKKERFSLILESASTNQTSMYLCASTLGRDRGYSPLHFGNGTRLTVT.

For this clone: The sample contains more than one DNA sequence encoding this CDR3. V gene TRBV7-9 combines with J gene TRBJ1-1; D unresolved. The ends were cut back, 5 bases at V and 5 bases at J, with 6 bases in the middle. The CDR3 contains 11 residues. Germline V gives CDR1 SEHNR, CDR2 FQNEAQ (reference sequence). The CDR3 spells CASSLGTEAFF. The CDR3, as DNA: TGTGCCAGCAGCCTGGGAACTGAAGCTTTCTTT. The full variable domain, completed using reference TRBV7-9 and TRBJ1-1, is DTGVSQNPRHKITKRGQNVTFRCDPISEHNRLYWYRQTLGQGPEFLTYFQNEAQLEKSRLLSDRFSAERPKGSFSTLEIQRTEQGDSAMYLCASSLGTEAFFGQGTRLTVV.

The CDR3 loop is CASSPRGANTEAFF. The CDR3, as DNA: TGTGCCAGCAGCCCCAGGGGGGCGAACACTGAAGCTTTCTTT. The chain carries TRBV3-1 (or the pseudogene TRBV3-2) and TRBJ1-1, with 7 bases that match TRBD1. Germline V CDR1 and CDR2: LGHDT, YNNKEL (reference sequence). The junction had 3 bases not matched to a gene; V was cut back by 4 bases and J by 1 base. The CDR3 spans 14 residues.